One sample yielded the 2 T cell receptor beta chains listed below, sequenced in a study of human T cells and chemical hapten exposure. The time point was: patch test 2, 6 weeks after DPC sensitization. As for treatment: therapeutic diphenylcyclopropenone sensitization with weekly scalp DPC. TCRdb reprocessed the RACE reads with MiXCR, giving one entry per CDR3 protein. The data show just over 350,000 distinct CDR3 sequences, roughly 6.3% seen once. The starting material was whole blood, obtained in connection with sensitization to the hapten diphenylcyclopropenone (DPC). These receptors all stem from a woman aged 18-29 years with alopecia areata. Some clones in this sample may be carry-over from other donors' samples.

This sequence joins TRBV7-2 and TRBJ2-3; unclear D gene. Trimming shortened V by 5 bases and J by 0 bases, and 12 bases separated the two germline ends. Germline CDR1 reads SGHTA; CDR2 reads FQGNSA. The CDR3 length is 15 residues. CDR3 coding DNA: TGTGCCAGCAGCCGCGGTGGGGTTAGCACAGATACGCAGTATTTT. Residues: CASSRGGVSTDTQYF.

This clonotype was observed at least ten times. The chain couples TRBV5-1 to TRBJ2-5, with D unresolved. Trimming took off 0 bases at V and 7 bases at J, with 7 bases between the two ends. The CDR3 totals 12 residues. Germline CDR1 SGHRS, CDR2 YFSETQ. This CDR3 reads CASSLELGTQYF. CDR3 DNA: TGCGCCAGCAGCTTGGAATTAGGGACCCAGTACTTC.